The entry below describes one T cell receptor beta chain. Its antigen remains unknown. It was with 60 Vbeta and 13 Jbeta primers that the PCR ran. Only in-frame clones appear in the TCRdb table, and some are missing; sequencing was by immunoSEQ multiplex PCR. The top ten hold roughly 2.9% of the sample, which has under 200,000 clones, around 62% seen once. With 3 bases clipped from V and 5 bases from J, the junction kept 7 bases outside the gene matches. The germline gives CDR1 GTSNPN, CDR2 SVGIG (reference sequence). There are 14 residues in the CDR3. These data originate in a study of cytomegalovirus exposure and HLA in healthy donors. For the study at large: Earlier work reported approximately 110 million unique TCR beta sequences from about 200 million T cells.

Study results and limitations: The authors later found most CMV-associated TCR beta chains appeared HLA-restricted. The study put around 180 TCR beta chains on its list as cytomegalovirus-associated.

This sequence joins TRBV30 and TRBJ2-7; 10 bases agree with TRBD1. The receptor comes from a man aged 35 to 55 in good health and CMV-seronegative. Sequencing was carried out using PBMCs. The CDR3 DNA follows: TGTGCCTGGAGGGCCGGGACAGGGGCTGACGAGCAGTACTTC. It specifies CAWRAGTGADEQYF.